Following are 23 T cell receptor beta chains from one sample sequenced in a study of blood T cell repertoires in COVID-19 (dated by TCRdb to about 2020). The method was the immunoSEQ multiplex PCR assay. TCRdb limited this immuneACCESS table to in-frame rearrangements with V and J called. A share of clones is missing; checked studies link under half to unresolved V genes, and the rest is unexplained. Within this sample are 65,000 or so clones, with over 85% of them counted one time only. The ten largest account for 1.3% of the sample. The sequencing input was peripheral blood. The receptor source for this set is a man aged 55 to 70 with acute or convalescent COVID-19.

This clone has only one observation. The CDR3 sequence: CASSLGGWTRDNEQFF. The CDR3 DNA is TGTGCCAGCAGCTTAGGAGGTTGGACAAGAGACAATGAGCAGTTCTTC. V gene TRBV7-7 combines with J gene TRBJ2-1; possibly TRBD1 for D (5 bases). The CDR3 runs 16 residues. Germline V gives CDR1 SSHAT, CDR2 FNYEAQ (reference sequence). V was cut by 1 base and J by 5 bases, with 15 bases left in between.

V is TRBV18 and J is TRBJ2-7, with 10 bases fitting TRBD1. Per germline, CDR1 KGHSH and CDR2 LQKENI. J lost 4 bases, V lost 3 bases, and 3 bases had no gene match. The CDR3 totals 14 residues. The CDR3 protein is CASSPDRGSYEQYF. CDR3 in DNA: TGTGCCAGCTCACCGGACAGGGGGTCGTACGAGCAGTACTTC.

CDR3 loop: CSAGRSGGTGELFF. The CDR3 DNA reads as TGCAGCGCCGGAAGGAGCGGCGGCACCGGGGAGCTGTTTTTT. This rearrangement joins TRBV29-1 to TRBJ2-2; D perhaps matches TRBD2 (5 bases). The CDR3 is 14 amino acids. Germline V lookup: CDR1 SQVTM, CDR2 ANQGSEA. V was trimmed by 7 bases and J by 4 bases, leaving 16 bases between them.

V and J are TRBV9 and TRBJ1-1, with D hard to call. Germline CDR1 is SGDLS and CDR2 is YYNGEE. The CDR3 runs to 15 residues. V lost 2 bases and J 1 base, leaving 12 bases between the germline ends. The CDR3 DNA is TGTGCCAGCAGCGTGGATTTACAGAGGAACACTGAAGCTTTCTTT. This codes for CASSVDLQRNTEAFF.

J is TRBJ2-1 and V is TRBV24-1; tentatively, D is TRBD1 (6 bases). V dropped 3 bases and J dropped 1 base, with 18 bases sitting between them. The CDR3 consists of 18 residues. Germline V gives CDR1 KGHDR, CDR2 SFDVKD. This CDR3 is CATSDPGHQTGSYNEQFF. In DNA, the CDR3 is TGTGCCACCAGTGATCCGGGACACCAAACGGGGTCCTACAATGAGCAGTTCTTC.

CDR3 sequence (DNA): TGTGCCAGCTCACCCAACCAAGAGACCCAGTACTTC. Protein: CASSPNQETQYF. The chain has TRBV18 and TRBJ2-5; D is unresolved. The CDR3 totals 12 residues. The V end was cut by 3 bases, the J end by 0 bases, with 2 bases between. Germline V gene lookup returns CDR1 KGHSH and CDR2 LQKENI. The whole variable domain, remainder taken from reference TRBV18 and TRBJ2-5, is NAGVMQNPRHLVRRRGQEARLRCSPMKGHSHVYWYRQLPEEGLKFMVYLQKENIIDESGMPKERFSAEFPKEGPSILRIQQVVRGDSAAYFCASSPNQETQYFGPGTRLLVL.

V is TRBV27 and J is TRBJ2-7; 7 nucleotides match TRBD2. The CDR3 length is 17 residues. J was trimmed by 3 bases and V by 5 bases; bases with no gene match: 16. CDR1 and CDR2 from the germline V gene are MNHEY and SMNVEV (reference sequence). CDR3 DNA sequence: TGTGCCAGCAGTCCATACCCGGGGAGGGGCCATGGCTACGAGCAGTACTTC. It encodes CASSPYPGRGHGYEQYF.

The V gene is TRBV20-1, the J gene TRBJ2-7; 9 bases match TRBD1. In germline, CDR1 is DFQATT, CDR2 SNEGSKA (reference sequence). This CDR3 has 15 residues. Germline trimming cut 3 bases from V and 3 bases from J; bases unmatched to any gene: 9. This CDR3 reads CSASMVGQGYYEQYF. CDR3 nucleotide sequence: TGCAGTGCTAGTATGGTAGGACAGGGGTACTACGAGCAGTACTTC.

This clone was detected only a few times. The rearrangement uses TRBV13 and TRBJ1-2, with D maybe TRBD1 (5 bases). CDR1 PRHDT and CDR2 FYEKMQ come from the germline V gene (reference sequence). This CDR3 region has 16 residues. Trimming removed 5 bases from V and 8 bases from J, with 24 bases in between. Written as DNA, the CDR3 is TGTGCCAGCAGCCCCCTGGGGGGGGTCACCCCAGGGGGCTACACCTTC. Protein sequence: CASSPLGGVTPGGYTF.

The rearrangement uses TRBV9 and TRBJ1-6, with 9 bases lining up with TRBD1. V dropped 3 bases and J dropped 3; count of bases not matched to a gene: 4. Per germline, CDR1 SGDLS and CDR2 YYNGEE. There are 16 residues in the CDR3. The CDR3 here is CASSEGQGFYNSPLHF. CDR3 in DNA: TGTGCCAGCAGCGAAGGACAGGGGTTCTATAATTCACCCCTCCACTTT.

The V gene is TRBV6-4, the J gene TRBJ2-7; the match to TRBD2 covers 7 bases. This CDR3 has 15 amino acids. Germline CDR1 and CDR2: MRHNA and SNTAGT. The trim removed 0 bases at V and 2 bases at J, leaving 4 bases unmatched. CDR3 DNA sequence: TGTGCCAGCAGTGACTCGACTAGCTTACCCTACGAGCAGTACTTC. Translating it yields CASSDSTSLPYEQYF.

The chain combines TRBV6-6 with TRBJ1-1, with a weak D call TRBD1 (5 bases). Trimming left V 0 bases short and J 5 bases short, with 7 bases between. Germline-derived CDR1 and CDR2 are MNHNY and SVGAGI (reference sequence). The CDR3 spans 13 residues. As DNA, the CDR3 is TGTGCCAGCAGTTACTCCAGGGAAACTGAAGCTTTCTTT. Translating gives CASSYSRETEAFF.

As to this clone: Other DNA sequences in the sample encode the same CDR3. V usage is TRBV5-1 and J usage is TRBJ1-5, with a tentative D call TRBD1 (6 bases). There are 15 residues in the CDR3. The germline CDR1 and CDR2 sequences are SGHRS and YFSETQ. The V gene lost 0 bases and the J gene lost 2 bases, with 9 bases spanning the gap. The CDR3 loop is CASSLEGVGNQPQHF. In nucleotides, the CDR3 is TGCGCCAGCAGCTTGGAGGGGGTTGGCAATCAGCCCCAGCATTTT.

The genes are TRBV27 and TRBJ2-2, with D perhaps TRBD1 (6 bases). V lost 2 bases to trimming and J lost 2 bases, with 9 bases between them. The germline V gene encodes CDR1 MNHEY and CDR2 SMNVEV (reference sequence). The CDR3 is 15 amino acids. The CDR3 here is CASSLKQGNTGELFF. The CDR3 DNA follows: TGTGCCAGCAGTTTAAAACAGGGAAACACCGGGGAGCTGTTTTTT.

The chain employs TRBV15 and TRBJ1-1; 7 bases fit TRBD1. The CDR3 has 17 amino acids. CDR1 is LNHNV, CDR2 YYDKDF, per germline (reference sequence). J was trimmed by 9 bases and V by 0 bases; bases with no gene match: 16. CDR3 in amino acids: CATSRDKSREGASKAFF. In nucleotides, the CDR3 is TGTGCCACCAGCAGAGATAAGTCCCGGGAGGGGGCTTCAAAAGCTTTCTTT.

The J gene is TRBJ1-2, the V gene TRBV3-1 (or the pseudogene TRBV3-2); 8 positions match TRBD1. CDR1 is LGHDT and CDR2 is YNNKEL in the germline V gene (reference sequence). Trimming removed 3 bases from V and 4 bases from J; junction bases left unmatched: 7. The length of the CDR3 is 15 residues. As DNA, the CDR3 is TGTGCCAGCAGCCATAAATCGACAGGGGTCTATGGCTACACCTTC. This encodes CASSHKSTGVYGYTF.

This chain links TRBV5-1 with TRBJ1-6; 8 nucleotides match TRBD1. Trimming took 4 bases from V and 13 from J; bases not matched to a gene: 19. Looked up from germline, CDR1 is SGHRS and CDR2 is YFSETQ. The CDR3 consists of 17 residues. The CDR3 loop reads CASSLATGVSDNFPLHF. CDR3 coding DNA: TGCGCCAGCAGCCTGGCGACAGGGGTATCCGATAATTTCCCCCTCCACTTT.

The CDR3: CASSPLDRPSHGYTF. The CDR3 DNA reads as TGTGCCAGTAGTCCTCTGGACAGGCCTTCTCATGGCTACACCTTC. This rearrangement joins TRBV19 to TRBJ1-2; 7 bases align to TRBD1. Per the germline V gene, CDR1 is LNHDA and CDR2 is SQIVND (reference sequence). With V trimmed by 5 bases and J by 6 bases, 12 bases remained unmatched. This CDR3 region has 15 residues.

The rearrangement uses TRBV4-1 and TRBJ1-5, with 7 bases that match TRBD1. The CDR3 consists of 18 residues. Germline V gene lookup returns CDR1 MGHRA and CDR2 YSYEKL. With V trimmed by 1 base and J by 1 base, 10 bases remained unmatched. The CDR3 is CASSQGAPGGLSNQPQHF. In DNA form, the CDR3 reads TGCGCCAGCAGCCAAGGGGCTCCAGGGGGTTTGAGCAATCAGCCCCAGCATTTT.

The V gene is TRBV10-3, the J gene TRBJ1-3; D remains ambiguous. V was trimmed by 7 bases and J by 0 bases, leaving 10 bases between them. The CDR3 consists of 14 residues. Germline CDR1 and CDR2: ENHRY and SYGVKD. The CDR3 nucleotides are TGTGCCATCACAGGATCTTACTCTGGAAACACCATATATTTT. The encoded protein is CAITGSYSGNTIYF.

V gene TRBV5-1 combines with J gene TRBJ2-3; D gene unclear. The CDR3 length is 12 residues. Trimming took 5 bases from V and 0 from J, leaving 4 bases between them. Germline CDR1 and CDR2: SGHRS and YFSETQ. Here the CDR3 reads CASSSSTDTQYF. CDR3 DNA: TGCGCCAGCAGTAGTAGCACAGATACGCAGTATTTT.

The chain is built from TRBV13 and TRBJ2-7, with 9 positions matching TRBD1. This CDR3 is built from 19 residues. Trimming cost V 0 bases and J 4 bases; bases outside gene matches: 16. Looked up from germline, CDR1 is PRHDT and CDR2 is FYEKMQ (reference sequence). The CDR3 protein is CASSLGANLGTGLVYEQYF. As DNA, the CDR3 is TGTGCCAGCAGCTTAGGGGCTAACCTTGGGACAGGGCTAGTTTACGAGCAGTACTTC.

This clone showed up just once. V usage is TRBV3-1 (or the pseudogene TRBV3-2) and J usage is TRBJ1-2; 10 bases are shared with TRBD1. CDR3 length equals 12 residues. After removal of 7 bases from V and 8 bases from J, the junction contained 4 bases not matched to a gene. Germline loops: CDR1 LGHDT, CDR2 YNNKEL (reference sequence). CDR3: CASTGTGDGYTF. As DNA, the CDR3 is TGTGCCAGCACCGGGACAGGGGACGGCTACACCTTC.